This T cell receptor beta chain is from a study of T cell repertoires in cytomegalovirus infection. Across the study: Recently identified HLA-C-restricted CMV epitopes and well-studied HLA-B-restricted CMV epitopes were used by the study. The public TCR beta signatures pointed to both CMV infection and matching HLA type.

TCRdb re-derived calls from the reads in MiXCR, one entry per CDR3 protein. Of hundreds of thousands of distinct CDR3 sequences listed, roughly 34% are singletons. Study conclusions and caveats: Individuals carrying CMV plus the relevant HLA were identified by cumulative frequency of public TCR beta families. Clonotypes of TCR beta that were HLA-C-restricted and CMV-specific dominated the ex vivo response.

A remark on this clonotype: Its antigen is still unknown.

V lost 7 bases and J 6 bases, leaving 13 bases between the germline ends. This CDR3 region has 13 residues. This TCR was sampled from a human donor in good health (CMV status not recorded). Some clones in this sample may be carry-over from other donors' samples. The starting material was cultured PBMCs, obtained from culture after CMV antigen stimulation. The V and J genes are TRBV12-3 or TRBV12-4 and TRBJ1-5, with D uncertain. The chain's CDR3 is CASTSRPRQPQHF. The CDR3, as DNA: TGTGCCAGCACTTCCCGTCCTCGTCAGCCCCAGCATTTT.